This T cell receptor (beta chain) was recorded in a study of STAT5B mutations in CD4+ large granular lymphocyte leukemia. V lost 0 bases to trimming and J lost 8 bases, with 17 bases between them. The germline CDR1 and CDR2 sequences are SGHRS and YFSETQ. The CDR3 is made up of 16 amino acids. Profiled with immunoSEQ multiplex PCR; TCRdb holds only in-frame clones, not every one. The table has more than 4,000 clones, just under 80% seen once. The TCR was taken from a man between 65 and 85 years old with CD4+ T-cell large granular lymphocyte leukemia. Input material: PBMCs. This chain uses TRBV5-1 with TRBJ1-4, with D perhaps matching TRBD1 (5 bases). The CDR3, as DNA: TGCGCCAGCAGCTTGGTCGGTAGAGGGACGCCGGAAAAACTGTTTTTT. This sequence encodes CASSLVGRGTPEKLFF.